The 5 T cell receptor beta chains below all came from one sample that was sequenced in a study of cytomegalovirus exposure and HLA in healthy donors. PCR employed 60 Vbeta and 13 Jbeta primers. TCRdb's table, derived via immunoSEQ multiplex PCR, lists solely in-frame clones and lacks some. The table lists roughly 80,000 clones, about three quarters of them singletons, with around an eighth in the top ten. Sequences were obtained from PBMCs. The source of these receptors is a male donor in good health and CMV-seropositive.

This chain joins TRBV10-3 and TRBJ2-5, with D perhaps TRBD1 (6 bases). The CDR3 loop spans 12 amino acids. Trimming removed 9 bases from V and 5 bases from J, with 13 bases in between. Germline V CDR1 and CDR2: ENHRY, SYGVKD. CDR3 amino acids: CAMSPRGETQYF. In nucleotides, the CDR3 is TGTGCCATGAGTCCCAGGGGTGAGACCCAGTACTTC.

The V and J genes are TRBV28 and TRBJ1-1, with 9 bases matching TRBD1. V shed 5 bases, J shed 4 bases, and the junction held 2 bases outside the gene matches. CDR3 length equals 13 residues. CDR1 and CDR2 (germline): MDHEN, SYDVKM. Written as DNA, the CDR3 is TGTGCCAGCAGTAGGGACAGGGTCACTGAAGCTTTCTTT. Translated: CASSRDRVTEAFF.

The CDR3 DNA is TGCGCCAGCAGCCCCGGCCTCGGGGCAGGAGGGGACTATGGCTACACCTTC. Translation gives CASSPGLGAGGDYGYTF. The rearrangement joins TRBV4-1 to TRBJ1-2; weak D call: TRBD1 (5 bases). The ends were cut back, 4 bases at V and 3 bases at J, with 21 bases in the middle. In germline, CDR1 is MGHRA, CDR2 YSYEKL. This CDR3 has 17 amino acids.

J is TRBJ2-2 and V is TRBV5-1, with 11 nucleotides matching TRBD1. Germline CDR1 is SGHRS and CDR2 is YFSETQ. The CDR3 consists of 18 residues. V lost 3 bases and J lost 0; bases outside the gene matches: 7. DNA for the CDR3: TGCGCCAGCAGCTACGACGGACAGGGGGCGACGAACACCGGGGAGCTGTTTTTT. It encodes CASSYDGQGATNTGELFF.

V gene TRBV4-3 combines with J gene TRBJ2-3; tentatively, D is TRBD1 (6 bases). V gave up 5 bases and J gave up 0 bases, with 12 bases separating them. There are 15 residues in the CDR3. The germline gives CDR1 LGHNA, CDR2 YSLEER. Here the CDR3 reads CASSSGTGSTDTQYF. CDR3 coding DNA: TGCGCCAGCAGCTCAGGTACAGGGAGCACAGATACGCAGTATTTT.